A single sample gave rise to the 26 T cell receptor beta chains below, sequenced in a study of cytomegalovirus exposure and HLA in healthy donors. PCR used 60 Vbeta primers and 13 Jbeta primers. Using immunoSEQ multiplex PCR, the repertoire was profiled, and TCRdb retains in-frame clones only, with some absent. The sample lists about 140,000 clones, 60% to 85% occurring once. Sequencing was done on a sample of PBMCs. The receptors stem from a male donor in good health and CMV-seropositive.

The DNA for the CDR3 is TGTGCCAGCAGTTATGGCAGGGTGAACACTGAAGCTTTCTTT. Its translation is CASSYGRVNTEAFF. The rearrangement links TRBV27 to TRBJ1-1; a weak D match, TRBD1 (5 bases). V lost 4 bases and J lost 0, with 9 bases in between. This CDR3 has 14 amino acids. The germline gives CDR1 MNHEY, CDR2 SMNVEV (reference sequence).

A word on this clone: The junction does not match germline at one end; this may be a read error. V usage is TRBV7-9 and J usage is TRBJ2-1, with 8 bases matching TRBD2. This CDR3 has 16 amino acids. From germline, CDR1 is SEHNR and CDR2 FQNEAQ (reference sequence). The CDR3 loop is CASSPDTSGPYNERFF. For the CDR3, the DNA is TGTGCCAGCAGCCCCGATACTAGCGGTCCCTACAATGAGCGGTTCTTC.

CDR3 DNA sequence: TGTGCCAGCAGCTTATTTACTAGCGGAAGCTCCTACAATGAGCAGTTCTTC. It codes for CASSLFTSGSSYNEQFF. This sequence joins TRBV5-4 and TRBJ2-1; 8 positions agree with TRBD2. Germline assignment: CDR1 SGHNT and CDR2 YYREEE (reference sequence). The CDR3 covers 17 residues. V gave up 2 bases and J gave up 0 bases; unmatched junction bases: 7.

V is TRBV28 and J is TRBJ1-4; perhaps TRBD1 as D (5 bases). The CDR3 extends over 16 amino acids. The V gene lost 8 bases and the J gene lost 8 bases, with 24 bases spanning the gap. The germline V gene encodes CDR1 MDHEN and CDR2 SYDVKM. The CDR3 nucleotides read TGTGCCAGCGGACCCCTCGGTGCGGGGGAGGGCGAAAAACTGTTTTTT. This encodes CASGPLGAGEGEKLFF.

The chain combines TRBV11-3 with TRBJ2-1; no clear D. Per germline, CDR1 SGHNT and CDR2 YENEEA. V gave up 5 bases and J gave up 5 bases, with 7 bases separating them. This CDR3 spans 12 amino acids. CDR3 region: CASSEEHNEQFF. CDR3 DNA: TGTGCCAGCAGCGAGGAACACAATGAGCAGTTCTTC.

The J gene is TRBJ2-5, the V gene TRBV6-6, with D tentatively TRBD1 (5 bases). In germline, CDR1 is MNHNY, CDR2 SVGAGI (reference sequence). V was clipped by 7 bases and J by 2 bases, with 11 bases between them. The CDR3 extends over 13 amino acids. CDR3 in DNA: TGTGCCAGCACCGGACATCTTCAAGAGACCCAGTACTTC. It is translated as CASTGHLQETQYF.

The chain employs TRBV7-9 and TRBJ1-1; TRBD1 is a possible D gene (5 bases). Trimming pared 6 bases from V and 4 bases from J, leaving 9 bases between. The CDR3 sequence is 12 residues long. CDR1 is SEHNR, CDR2 FQNEAQ, per germline (reference sequence). CDR3 DNA sequence: TGTGCCAGCAGTTCGGGGGTCACTGAAGCTTTCTTT. This gives the protein CASSSGVTEAFF.

V gene TRBV5-1 combines with J gene TRBJ2-5, with unresolved D. CDR1 and CDR2 from the germline V gene are SGHRS and YFSETQ. V dropped 5 bases and J dropped 2 bases, with 7 bases sitting between them. The CDR3 totals 12 residues. Here the CDR3 reads CASRAEQETQYF. CDR3 nucleotides: TGCGCCAGCAGGGCGGAACAAGAGACCCAGTACTTC.

The rearrangement links TRBV5-6 to TRBJ1-5; D is ambiguous. The V and J ends lost 4 bases and 1 base respectively, with 9 bases between them. Germline V gives CDR1 SGHDT, CDR2 YYEEEE. This CDR3 is built from 14 residues. CDR3 protein: CASSRDGSNQPQHF. CDR3 bases: TGTGCCAGCAGCCGAGACGGGAGCAATCAGCCCCAGCATTTT.

V and J are TRBV5-1 and TRBJ2-7; 9 bases align to TRBD2. Germline CDR1 is SGHRS and CDR2 is YFSETQ. The CDR3 extends over 15 amino acids. V dropped 5 bases and J dropped 3; count of bases not matched to a gene: 9. In nucleotides, the CDR3 is TGCGCCAGCAGGCCCTACTCTAGCGGGGTCTACGAGCAGTACTTC. It encodes CASRPYSSGVYEQYF. Using reference TRBV5-1 and TRBJ2-7 for the parts outside the CDR3, the full variable domain is KAGVTQTPRYLIKTRGQQVTLSCSPISGHRSVSWYQQTPGQGLQFLFEYFSETQRNKGNFPGRFSGRQFSNSRSEMNVSTLELGDSALYLCASRPYSSGVYEQYFGPGTRLTVT.

This clone was counted a few times. V and J are TRBV28 and TRBJ2-7; 9 positions agree with TRBD1. CDR3 length: 14 residues. The J segment lost 5 bases and the V segment lost 5 bases, leaving 7 bases of the junction unmatched. Germline CDR1 MDHEN, CDR2 SYDVKM. CDR3 loop: CASSGGQGDDEQYF. CDR3 in DNA: TGTGCCAGCAGTGGGGGACAGGGAGACGACGAGCAGTACTTC.

The genes are TRBV7-9 and TRBJ1-1, with a possible D match to TRBD1 (5 bases). Germline V lookup: CDR1 SEHNR, CDR2 FQNEAQ (reference sequence). V was clipped by 5 bases and J by 6 bases, with 16 bases between them. The CDR3 runs to 14 residues. The CDR3 loop reads CASSQAGNGAEAFF. Here the CDR3 DNA reads TGTGCCAGCAGCCAGGCAGGGAATGGGGCTGAAGCTTTCTTT.

V is TRBV7-9 and J is TRBJ1-2; D not resolved. Trimming pared 4 bases from V and 6 bases from J, leaving 12 bases between. The germline V gene encodes CDR1 SEHNR and CDR2 FQNEAQ (reference sequence). The CDR3 totals 13 residues. The CDR3 DNA reads as TGTGCCAGCAGCTCGGGATTAAGAAATGGCTACACCTTC. Residues: CASSSGLRNGYTF. Using reference TRBV7-9 and TRBJ1-2 for the parts outside the CDR3, the full variable domain is DTGVSQNPRHKITKRGQNVTFRCDPISEHNRLYWYRQTLGQGPEFLTYFQNEAQLEKSRLLSDRFSAERPKGSFSTLEIQRTEQGDSAMYLCASSSGLRNGYTFGSGTRLTVV.

In this sample, this clone turned up a few times. This chain links TRBV2 with TRBJ1-4; 7 bases fit TRBD1. The junction had 14 bases not matched to a gene; V was cut back by 5 bases and J by 8 bases. The CDR3 loop spans 16 amino acids. Germline-derived CDR1 and CDR2 are SNHLY and FYNNEI. CDR3 sequence: CASSKRTGQSGEKLFF. The CDR3 DNA sequence: TGTGCCAGCAGTAAACGTACGGGACAGTCGGGAGAAAAACTGTTTTTT. Drawing the rest from reference TRBV2 and TRBJ1-4, the complete variable domain is EPEVTQTPSHQVTQMGQEVILRCVPISNHLYFYWYRQILGQKVEFLVSFYNNEISEKSEIFDDQFSVERPDGSNFTLKIRSTKLEDSAMYFCASSKRTGQSGEKLFFGSGTQLSVL.

This clone was picked up one time. Here the CDR3 DNA reads TGCACCAGCAGCCAAGTTTGGCCGTACTTC. Amino acid sequence: CTSSQVWPYF. This rearrangement joins TRBV1 to TRBJ2-5; the table's TRBD1 call for D was not verified on the DNA. TRBV1 is assigned pseudogene status. This CDR3 is built from 10 residues.

This chain uses TRBV27 with TRBJ1-1; weak D call: TRBD1 (5 bases). The CDR3 length is 13 residues. V lost 1 base and J 5 bases, leaving 8 bases between the germline ends. Looked up from germline, CDR1 is MNHEY and CDR2 is SMNVEV (reference sequence). CDR3 in amino acids: CASSLFRATEAFF. CDR3 DNA sequence: TGTGCCAGCAGTTTATTCAGGGCGACTGAAGCTTTCTTT.

V gene TRBV5-1 combines with J gene TRBJ2-5; D is possibly TRBD2 (7 bases). The CDR3 is made up of 15 amino acids. The germline gives CDR1 SGHRS, CDR2 YFSETQ. V was shortened by 2 bases and J by 5 bases, with 16 bases between the two germline ends. CDR3 DNA sequence: TGCGCCAGCAGCTTATCGGGGGGCGCGTGGGAGACCCAGTACTTC. It yields the protein CASSLSGGAWETQYF.

The rearrangement joins TRBV5-5 to TRBJ2-4; TRBD1 is a possible D gene (6 bases). Trimming left V 4 bases short and J 9 bases short, with 17 bases between. This CDR3 comprises 14 residues. Per the germline V gene, CDR1 is SGHKS and CDR2 is YYEKEE (reference sequence). CDR3 in amino acids: CASSPRTAMRIQYF. Written as DNA, the CDR3 is TGTGCCAGCAGCCCGAGGACAGCGATGCGCATTCAGTACTTC.

The chain uses TRBV5-4 and TRBJ2-5, with TRBD1 matching 7 bases. The J segment lost 5 bases and the V segment lost 4 bases, leaving 8 bases of the junction unmatched. The CDR3 has 14 amino acids. Looked up from germline, CDR1 is SGHNT and CDR2 is YYREEE (reference sequence). CDR3 nucleotide sequence: TGTGCCAGCAGCCGACAGGGTGCCACGGAGACCCAGTACTTC. Translating it yields CASSRQGATETQYF.

The V and J genes are TRBV18 and TRBJ2-5, with 9 bases matching TRBD1. The V gene's germline CDR1 is KGHSH and CDR2 LQKENI. The ends lost 5 bases at V and 5 bases at J; junction bases unmatched: 6. CDR3 size: 14 residues. The CDR3 protein is CASSTFGQGETQYF. The DNA of the CDR3 is TGTGCCAGCTCAACCTTTGGACAGGGGGAGACCCAGTACTTC.

The V call is TRBV11-1, the J call TRBJ2-5, with D uncertain. Germline V gene lookup returns CDR1 SGHAT and CDR2 FQDESV (reference sequence). The CDR3 is 14 residues long. V was clipped by 1 base and J by 5 bases, with 11 bases between them. CDR3 sequence reads: CASSLGPIGETQYF. In DNA form, the CDR3 reads TGTGCCAGCAGCTTAGGACCGATCGGGGAGACCCAGTACTTC.

The CDR3 sequence is CASSEALRGNSPLHF. The CDR3 DNA reads TGTGCCAGCAGTGAAGCGCTACGGGGAAATTCACCCCTCCACTTT. This chain joins TRBV2 and TRBJ1-6; no clear D. The germline V gene has CDR1 SNHLY and CDR2 FYNNEI. This CDR3 spans 15 amino acids. V was shortened by 0 bases and J by 7 bases, with 10 bases between the two germline ends.

The gene calls are TRBV7-9 and TRBJ1-4, with TRBD1 matching over 7 bases. Germline loops: CDR1 SEHNR, CDR2 FQNEAQ (reference sequence). The CDR3 spans 13 residues. V lost 5 bases and J lost 8; bases outside the gene matches: 5. CDR3 sequence: CASSRQGREKLFF. CDR3 coding DNA: TGTGCCAGCAGCCGACAGGGCCGGGAAAAACTGTTTTTT.

The V and J genes are TRBV7-2 and TRBJ2-2; 9 bases align to TRBD2. Germline-derived CDR1 and CDR2 are SGHTA and FQGNSA. V was pared by 1 base and J by 5 bases, with 8 bases of the junction left unmatched. This CDR3 spans 17 amino acids. CDR3 in DNA: TGTGCCAGCAGCTTAGTGCCGCGGGGGGGAGTAACCGGGGAGCTGTTTTTT. Encoded protein: CASSLVPRGGVTGELFF.

This clone was counted once. The chain combines TRBV27 with TRBJ2-1; D is unclear. The CDR3 contains 14 residues. The V end lost 7 bases, the J end lost 0 bases, and 10 bases lay between the germline ends. CDR1 is MNHEY and CDR2 is SMNVEV in the germline V gene (reference sequence). For the CDR3, the DNA is TGTGCCAGCACTCCCCTCAGCTCCTACAATGAGCAGTTCTTC. Translated: CASTPLSSYNEQFF.

The genes are TRBV7-5 and TRBJ2-3; the D call of TRBD2 is as the table states it, not checked on the DNA. TRBV7-5 is flagged as a pseudogene. The CDR3 sequence is 18 residues long. DNA of the CDR3: TGTGCCAGAAGCGTATGTCGACTAGTGTGCCACGGCACAGATACGCAGTATTTT. Encoded protein: CARSVCRLVCHGTDTQYF.